This T cell receptor beta chain stems from a study of technical replicates of blood from a few donors (dated by TCRdb to about 2017). The library was generated by the immunoSEQ multiplex PCR assay. TCRdb provides this immuneACCESS table in a form limited to in-frame rearrangements. Some clones are lacking; in checked studies, under half of them reflect an unresolved V gene, and why the rest are absent is not known. The sample table shows 75,000 to 95,000 clones, and 92% are seen once. The ten largest clones add up to about 0.26% of the sample. About this clone itself: It lacks a known antigen. Base-call qualities are not available, and no considerably larger clone is one nucleotide away.

Measured from the cysteine to the phenylalanine, the CDR3 is 15 residues long. Only the CDR3 portion is preserved as DNA: 45 bases, with reading frame beginning at the first base. Looking up the germline V gene (reference sequence) yields CDR1 SSHAT and CDR2 FNYEAQ. Trimming removed 5 bases from V and 4 bases from J; the gene matches leave 10 bases unexplained. The sequence is built from TRBV7-7 and TRBJ1-1; TRBD1 lines up with 7 middle nucleotides. The sequencing input was T cells isolated from PBMCs. The sequence came from a human donor in good health. The nucleotides are TGTGCCAGCAGCCCTACAGGGGTTTCGATCACTGAAGCTTTCTTT. Its coded protein is CASSPTGVSITEAFF.